This T cell receptor (beta chain) was identified during a study of cytomegalovirus exposure and HLA in healthy donors. 13 Jbeta primers and 60 Vbeta primers were used for the PCR. Assay used: immunoSEQ multiplex PCR; TCRdb lists only in-frame clones, some missing. The table records roughly 160,000 clones, about three quarters of them present only once. The V end was cut by 5 bases, the J end by 5 bases, with 9 bases between. Germline V gene lookup returns CDR1 SGHVS and CDR2 FQNEAQ. This CDR3 region has 12 residues. The receptor was derived from a girl aged 10 to 17 in good health and CMV-seronegative. Sequenced input: PBMCs. The chain uses TRBV7-8 and TRBJ1-1; D is perhaps TRBD1 (6 bases). Here the CDR3 reads CASSRDRTEAFF. CDR3 nucleotide sequence: TGTGCCAGCAGCCGTGACAGGACTGAAGCTTTCTTT.